The T cell receptor (beta chain) described here comes from a study of blood T cell repertoires in COVID-19. Profiling relied on immunoSEQ multiplex PCR, and the TCRdb table lists in-frame clones only, not all of them. The table records around 170,000 clones, over 75% of them present only once. Per germline, CDR1 SNHLY and CDR2 FYNNEI. The CDR3 length is 15 residues. Trimming pared 3 bases from V and 3 bases from J, leaving 11 bases between. Study members were between about 18 and 90 years old and lived in about two dozen US regions. Recovered Cohort 3 donors showed two negative PCRs, clearance, or symptom resolution.

Sequenced sample: PBMCs or T cells enriched from blood (not recorded which). The chain uses TRBV2 and TRBJ1-4; the D is unclear. The sequence was collected from a woman in her forties or fifties who had recovered from COVID-19. The CDR3, as DNA: TGTGCCAGCAGTGAGCTCCCGGTTGCTAATGAAAAACTGTTTTTT. It translates to CASSELPVANEKLFF.